Here is one T cell receptor (beta chain) with its context. This record comes from a study of OX40 agonist ivuxolimab in advanced cancers. Here immunoSEQ multiplex PCR was the method, and the copy in TCRdb shows in-frame clones only, minus some. Here the sample spans approximately 100,000 clones, roughly 90% being singletons. The germline CDR1 and CDR2 sequences are SGHVS and FQNEAQ. Between the trimmed V and J ends, which lost 4 bases and 5 bases, there was a span of 15 bases. This CDR3 has 14 amino acids. This sequence was found in an adult with an advanced solid tumor such as melanoma, head and neck, liver or kidney cancer. The chain has TRBV7-8 and TRBJ2-7; D is tentatively TRBD1 or TRBD2 (7 bases each). This specimen was CD4+ or CD8+ T cells sorted from blood, taken in a trial of the OX40 agonist ivuxolimab. CDR3 DNA: TGTGCCAGCAGCTCAAGGGAGGGGGCCGACGAGCAGTACTTC. Translating it yields CASSSREGADEQYF.